This entry describes one T cell receptor beta chain. The entry originates in a study of control samples from healthy donors and cancer patients. CDR1 MNHNY and CDR2 SVGAGI come from the germline V gene (reference sequence). The CDR3 extends over 15 amino acids. The V and J ends lost 0 bases and 1 base respectively, with 6 bases between them. Here immunoSEQ multiplex PCR was the method, and the copy in TCRdb shows in-frame clones only, minus some. The repertoire consists of approximately 93,000 clones, with about 89% occurring once and the leading ten covering roughly a tenth. This chain joins TRBV6-6 and TRBJ2-2; perhaps TRBD1 as D (5 bases). Source material: PBMCs. The receptor's source is a woman between 50 and 59 years old with colorectal cancer. In DNA, the CDR3 is TGTGCCAGCAGTTACTCAGACAGGAACACCGGGGAGCTGTTTTTT. This translates into CASSYSDRNTGELFF.